The rows below give T cell receptor beta chains drawn from one sample of a study of graft-versus-host responses after intestinal transplantation. Sequenced by immunoSEQ multiplex PCR; TCRdb stores in-frame clones only, minus some. The repertoire includes 90,000 to 95,000 clones, about 93% of them detected once, and roughly 0.49% sits in the top ten. No antigens are known for them. The sample here was unstimulated CD8+ T cells sorted from spleen or lymph node cells, taken before intestinal transplant. The receptors originated from a human donor who received an intestinal transplant. The conserved cysteine and the conserved F or W are not part of the CDR3 here. Fields, in order: V gene, clone size, D gene, J gene, CDR3 protein. The D gene is left open where the match is weak. Not all rows give a size; the values are once, few, many and, for expanded clones, a class.

TRBV9	.	.	TRBJ2-5	ASSVSGVQETQY
TRBV9	.	TRBD1	TRBJ1-3	ASSVAPASSTGVVPRSGNTIY
TRBV7-6	.	TRBD2	TRBJ2-2	ASSSRASGANTGELF
TRBV7-9	.	.	TRBJ2-4	ASSLVGEVVGIQY
TRBV27	.	.	TRBJ2-3	ASRDSYSSTDTQY
TRBV4-2	once	TRBD2	TRBJ2-7	ASRELAGGSSYEQY
TRBV27	.	.	TRBJ1-5	ASSLRGNQPQH
TRBV27	.	.	TRBJ1-2	ASRKMDTDYGYT
TRBV9	.	.	TRBJ2-2	ASSVAGLNTGELF
TRBV27	.	.	TRBJ1-6	ASSFPSSYNSPLH
TRBV5-4	once	.	TRBJ2-1	ASSTIIQSYNEQF
TRBV13	.	TRBD2	TRBJ2-5	ASSLQGLAGSYQETQY
TRBV19	.	.	TRBJ1-1	ASRVNMNTEAF
TRBV14	.	.	TRBJ2-7	ASSQETSSYEQY
TRBV6-1	.	.	TRBJ2-1	ASSEGGGHEQF
TRBV10-3	.	.	TRBJ1-1	ATTSGGLMNTEAF
TRBV27	once	TRBD1	TRBJ1-4	ASSFQGAWDEKLF
TRBV6-6	.	.	TRBJ1-6	ASSSEGRDYNSPLH
TRBV9	.	.	TRBJ1-4	ASSVGGGAGEKLF
TRBV2	once	TRBD2	TRBJ2-1	ASSGTSGADEQF
TRBV29-1	.	TRBD1	TRBJ1-4	SVGTGENEKLF
TRBV4-1	.	.	TRBJ1-2	ASSPAAGYGYT
TRBV7-2	.	TRBD2	TRBJ2-7	ASSLVPGGYEQY
TRBV5-1	.	TRBD1	TRBJ1-2	ASSQGQGVSAYGYT
TRBV5-6	.	.	TRBJ1-1	ASSQQGFTEAF
TRBV9	.	.	TRBJ2-7	ASSVGSASSYEQY
TRBV7-6	.	TRBD1	TRBJ2-7	ASSFSRDRAYEQY
TRBV19	.	TRBD1	TRBJ1-2	ASSMTGSFYGYT
TRBV5-8	.	TRBD2	TRBJ2-7	ASGPLGGGSYEQY
TRBV30	once	.	TRBJ1-1	AWSGVYTEAF
TRBV28	.	TRBD2	TRBJ2-1	ASSILAGDGEQF
TRBV6-1	.	.	TRBJ2-1	ASSDQEGGNNEQF
TRBV30	.	TRBD1	TRBJ2-5	AWTGTGGQETQY
TRBV13	.	TRBD1	TRBJ1-1	ASSSGQPVSTEAF
TRBV4-1	.	.	TRBJ1-6	ASSQDSTINSPLH
TRBV5-5	.	.	TRBJ2-1	ASSLEFSPFYNEQF
TRBV11-3	.	TRBD2	TRBJ2-1	ASSSYTGTSGYNEQF
TRBV5-6	.	TRBD1	TRBJ2-5	ASSGGGTGEETQY
TRBV18	.	.	TRBJ1-1	ASSRGEMGTEAF
TRBV7-9	.	.	TRBJ1-1	ASSSSLGGAGGTEAF